This is a list of T cell receptor beta chains from one sample in a study of blood T cell repertoires in COVID-19. Clones were sequenced by immunoSEQ multiplex PCR, and TCRdb holds only the in-frame ones, with some missing. The data contain around 240,000 clones, around 80% of them singletons. Sequencing was performed on peripheral blood. These receptors were collected from a woman of 80 years or more with acute or convalescent COVID-19. Both conserved end residues are part of each CDR3. D genes are given only for firm matches. Rows may omit the clone size; those that give it use once, few, many or a size class.

J gene | V gene | clone size | D gene | CDR3 DNA | CDR3 protein
TRBJ1-5 | TRBV7-2 | - | TRBD1 | TGTGCCAGCAGCTCCCTGAGGGGGCGAACGAATCAGCCCCAGCATTTT | CASSSLRGRTNQPQHF
TRBJ2-3 | TRBV19 | - | - | TGTGCCAGTAGTATAAGGGCAGGGACAAGCACAGATACGCAGTATTTT | CASSIRAGTSTDTQYF
TRBJ1-1 | TRBV19 | - | - | TGTGCCAGTAGTATAGAAGGGGCAGGGATGGCCCCTGAAGCTTTCTTT | CASSIEGAGMAPEAFF
TRBJ2-3 | TRBV11-3 | - | - | TGTGCCAGCAGCTTAGTGGGACAAGGATCCACAGATACGCAGTATTTT | CASSLVGQGSTDTQYF
TRBJ1-4 | TRBV15 | - | - | TGTGCCACCAGCAGAGATCAGGGCTCTAACGAAAAACTGTTTTTT | CATSRDQGSNEKLFF
TRBJ1-1 | TRBV6-2/TRBV6-3 | - | - | TGTGCCAGCAGCCGACGGTCCACAGGAATGAACACTGAAGCTTTCTTT | CASSRRSTGMNTEAFF
TRBJ2-1 | TRBV18 | - | TRBD2 | TGTGCCAGCTCCCCCGGGACTAGTTCCAGTGAGCAGTTCTTC | CASSPGTSSSEQFF
TRBJ2-1 | TRBV19 | - | TRBD2 | TGTGCCAGTAGTCCGCCTGGACTAGCGGGAGTTGGTGAGCAGTTCTTC | CASSPPGLAGVGEQFF
TRBJ1-5 | TRBV19 | - | TRBD1 | TGTGCCAGTAGTTCGAAGACAGGGGGGAAAAATCAGCCCCAGCATTTT | CASSSKTGGKNQPQHF
TRBJ2-7 | TRBV5-1 | - | TRBD1 | TGCGCCAGCAGCTTAGGACAGGGCGGAAAGACCTACGAGCAGTACTTC | CASSLGQGGKTYEQYF
TRBJ1-5 | TRBV11-2 | - | - | TGTGCCAGCAGCTTAGGGGGCTCAGGCAATCAGCCCCAGCATTTT | CASSLGGSGNQPQHF
TRBJ1-1 | TRBV9 | few | - | TGTGCCAGCAGCGTAGCCGGGGACACTGAAGCTTTCTTT | CASSVAGDTEAFF
TRBJ2-1 | TRBV5-1 | - | TRBD2 | TGCGCCAGCAGCTCCGGGACTAGCGGCTACAATGAGCAGTTCTTC | CASSSGTSGYNEQFF
TRBJ1-6 | TRBV7-9 | - | - | TGTGCCAGCACTCTGCGGGACCCCCATAATTCACCCCTCCACTTT | CASTLRDPHNSPLHF
TRBJ1-1 | TRBV10-3 | - | - | TGTGCCATCAGTGAGTATTCAGGGAACACTGAAGCTTTCTTT | CAISEYSGNTEAFF
TRBJ2-1 | TRBV2 | - | TRBD2 | TGTGCCAGCACCACCGTAGCGGGAGGGGCCTACAATGAGCAGTTCTTC | CASTTVAGGAYNEQFF
TRBJ1-1 | TRBV7-2 | - | - | TGTGCCAGCAGCTTAGAATTATCCAGGCACACTGAAGCTTTCTTT | CASSLELSRHTEAFF
TRBJ1-2 | TRBV19 | - | TRBD1 | TGTGCCAGTAGTCCCAGGACAGGGGAACACTATGGCTACACCTTC | CASSPRTGEHYGYTF
TRBJ1-1 | TRBV7-9 | - | - | TGTGCCAGCAGCTTCCCGAGGACAAAAGCTTTCTTT | CASSFPRTKAFF
TRBJ2-6 | TRBV7-2 | - | - | TGTGCCAGCAGCTTAGACGGGGGTACGGGGGCCAACGTCCTGACTTTC | CASSLDGGTGANVLTF
TRBJ2-1 | TRBV3-1/TRBV3-2 | - | - | TGTGCCAGCAGCCAAGGGCAGTTCAATGAGCAGTTCTTC | CASSQGQFNEQFF
TRBJ2-5 | TRBV24-1 | - | - | TGTGCCACCAGTGAAGGGGGGGCTGAGGGAGAGACCCAGTACTTC | CATSEGGAEGETQYF
TRBJ2-3 | TRBV30 | - | - | TGTGCCTGGAGTGTAATGGGCCGGGGAGATACGCAGTATTTT | CAWSVMGRGDTQYF
TRBJ1-1 | TRBV10-3 | - | TRBD1 | TGTGCCATCAGTGAGTCGACGTACAGGGGAGATAACACTGAAGCTTTCTTT | CAISESTYRGDNTEAFF
TRBJ2-2 | TRBV5-1 | - | - | TGCGCCAGCAGCGCAAATGGACTGGAGGGAACCGGGGAGCTGTTTTTT | CASSANGLEGTGELFF
TRBJ2-2 | TRBV7-8 | - | TRBD2 | TGTGCCAGCAGCTACACACTAGCGGGAGTTAGCACCGGGGAGCTGTTTTTT | CASSYTLAGVSTGELFF
TRBJ2-5 | TRBV2 | - | - | TGTGCCAGCAGTTTGGACAGTAAAGAGACCCAGTACTTC | CASSLDSKETQYF
TRBJ2-3 | TRBV5-6 | - | TRBD2 | TGTGCCAGCAGGTTCGGCGGGAGTGGGACAGATACGCAGTATTTT | CASRFGGSGTDTQYF
TRBJ2-1 | TRBV15 | - | TRBD2 | TGTGCCACCAGCGGTATACGACTAGCGGGGGGGTTAGGGGCGTTCTTC | CATSGIRLAGGLGAFF
TRBJ2-3 | TRBV7-6 | - | TRBD2 | TGTGCCAGCAGCTTAGTGTACGGGGGGAGCGGAGATACGCAGTATTTT | CASSLVYGGSGDTQYF
TRBJ1-2 | TRBV5-1 | - | TRBD1 | TGCGCCAGCAGCTTGCGCCCGGGACAGAACTATGGCTACACCTTC | CASSLRPGQNYGYTF
TRBJ1-2 | TRBV7-2 | - | - | TGTGCCAGCAGCTCGGATACTAGAAGTGGCTACACCTTC | CASSSDTRSGYTF
TRBJ1-5 | TRBV19 | once | TRBD1 | TGTGCCAGTAGTCGGACAGGAGCCCCAAGAAATCAGCCCCAGCATTTT | CASSRTGAPRNQPQHF
TRBJ1-1 | TRBV6-2/TRBV6-3 | - | - | TGTGCCAGCAGTCGGGGGAACACTGAAGCTTTCTTT | CASSRGNTEAFF
TRBJ2-1 | TRBV25-1 | - | - | TGTGCCAGCAGTGAATCGGAGGGGAGTCCGAGGAGGTATGAGCAGTTCTTC | CASSESEGSPRRYEQFF
TRBJ2-1 | TRBV6-6 | - | - | TGTGCCAGCAGTTACGTCGGACAGCGGATAAATGAGCAGTTCTTC | CASSYVGQRINEQFF
TRBJ2-3 | TRBV10-3 | - | TRBD2 | TGTGCCACTAGGACTAGCGGGAGAGGTTTAGATACGCAGTATTTT | CATRTSGRGLDTQYF
TRBJ1-6 | TRBV18 | - | - | TGTGCCAGCTCACCAGGGCCCGAGTCACCCCTCCACTTT | CASSPGPESPLHF
TRBJ1-1 | TRBV4-1 | - | - | TGCGCCAGCAGCCAAGAGGGGGCCCAAGGCTTTCCTCTCAACACTGAAGCTTTCTTT | CASSQEGAQGFPLNTEAFF
TRBJ2-2 | TRBV4-2 | - | - | TGTGCCAGCAGCCATACCCCCGGGAGAACCGGGGAGCTGTTTTTT | CASSHTPGRTGELFF
TRBJ2-3 | TRBV5-8 | - | TRBD2 | TGTGCCAGCAGCGCCGGGACTAGCGGGAGTAGGTCAGATACGCAGTATTTT | CASSAGTSGSRSDTQYF
TRBJ1-6 | TRBV6-2/TRBV6-3 | - | - | TGTGCCAGCAGTTACGGAGGGATTTCACCCCTCCACTTT | CASSYGGISPLHF
TRBJ1-4 | TRBV28 | - | TRBD1 | TGTGCCAGCGGATCGGGCGGGACAGGGAAAAAACTGTTTTTT | CASGSGGTGKKLFF
TRBJ2-2 | TRBV15 | - | TRBD2 | TGTGCCACCAGCAGAGATAGCGGGATAAACACCGGGGAGCTGTTTTTT | CATSRDSGINTGELFF
TRBJ2-1 | TRBV18 | - | - | TGTGCCAGCTCACGCAGGGTAAGGGAATACAATGAGCAGTTCTTC | CASSRRVREYNEQFF
TRBJ1-6 | TRBV7-6 | - | TRBD1 | TGTGCCAGCAGCTCCGAGACAGGGAATTCACCCCTCCACTTT | CASSSETGNSPLHF
TRBJ1-2 | TRBV29-1 | - | - | TGCAGCGTCCCCTCGGGGAACTATGGCTACACCTTC | CSVPSGNYGYTF
TRBJ1-5 | TRBV4-1 | - | - | TGCGCCAGCAGCCAAGATCTTGGCAGAGGACTAAATCAGCCCCAGCATTTT | CASSQDLGRGLNQPQHF
TRBJ1-3 | TRBV27 | - | - | TGTGCCAGCAGTAGCGGGACGGCAGACTCTGGAAACACCATATATTTT | CASSSGTADSGNTIYF
TRBJ1-2 | TRBV7-9 | - | - | TGTGCCAGCAGCTCCTCAGGGGTGGGCTACACCTTC | CASSSSGVGYTF
TRBJ2-1 | TRBV11-2 | - | TRBD2 | TGTGCCAGCAGCTTTAGCGGGAGTCAGTATGAGCAGTTCTTC | CASSFSGSQYEQFF
TRBJ2-5 | TRBV15 | - | - | TGTGCCACCAGGAGGGACTCAGGTGGGGAAGAGACCCAGTACTTC | CATRRDSGGEETQYF
TRBJ2-1 | TRBV7-2 | - | - | TGTGCCAGCAGCTTACAGACTTACAATGAGCAGTTCTTC | CASSLQTYNEQFF
TRBJ1-1 | TRBV29-1 | - | TRBD1 | TGCAGCGCGGGACAGATGAACACTGAAGCTTTCTTT | CSAGQMNTEAFF
TRBJ2-1 | TRBV6-2/TRBV6-3 | - | TRBD2 | TGTGCCAGCAGTTTTACTAGCGGGAGGGCCCCCAATGAGCAGTTCTTC | CASSFTSGRAPNEQFF
TRBJ2-7 | TRBV7-2 | - | - | TGTGCCAGCAGTCTAATGTCCGGGGGAGCGACCTACGAGCAGTACTTC | CASSLMSGGATYEQYF
TRBJ1-5 | TRBV7-2 | once | TRBD1 | TGTGCCAGCAGCTCCCCAGGGGGTAGCAATCAGCCCCAGCATTTT | CASSSPGGSNQPQHF
TRBJ2-2 | TRBV28 | - | TRBD1 | TGTGCCAGCATGACAGGGGGAGCTTCGAACACCGGGGAGCTGTTTTTT | CASMTGGASNTGELFF
TRBJ1-1 | TRBV7-2 | - | TRBD1 | TGTGCCAGCAGCTTGAGACAGGGAAGAAGGGACACTGAAGCTTTCTTT | CASSLRQGRRDTEAFF
TRBJ2-1 | TRBV29-1 | - | - | TGCAGCGTTGGCCAATGGAGGTCGGACAATGAGCAGTTCTTC | CSVGQWRSDNEQFF